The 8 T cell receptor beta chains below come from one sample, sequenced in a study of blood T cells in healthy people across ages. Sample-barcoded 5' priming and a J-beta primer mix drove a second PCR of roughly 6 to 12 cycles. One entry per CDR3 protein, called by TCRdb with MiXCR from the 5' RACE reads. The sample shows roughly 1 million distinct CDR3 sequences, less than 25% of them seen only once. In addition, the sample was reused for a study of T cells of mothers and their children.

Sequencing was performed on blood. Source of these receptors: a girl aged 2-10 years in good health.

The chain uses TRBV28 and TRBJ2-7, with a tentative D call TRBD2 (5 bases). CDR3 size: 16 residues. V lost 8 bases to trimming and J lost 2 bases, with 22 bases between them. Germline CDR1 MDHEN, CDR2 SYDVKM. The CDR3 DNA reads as TGTGCCAGCTCTACCTACCGAGGAGCGGAACCCTACGAGCAGTACTTC. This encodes CASSTYRGAEPYEQYF.

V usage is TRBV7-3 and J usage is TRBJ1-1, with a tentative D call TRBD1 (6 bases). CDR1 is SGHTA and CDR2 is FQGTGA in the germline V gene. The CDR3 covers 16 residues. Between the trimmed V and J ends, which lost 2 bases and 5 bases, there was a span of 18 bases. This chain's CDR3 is CASSLFGGRRGTEAFF. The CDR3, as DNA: TGTGCCAGCAGCTTATTCGGGGGGCGGAGGGGAACTGAAGCTTTCTTT.

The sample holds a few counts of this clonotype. The CDR3 coding sequence is TGTGCCAGCAGCTCCCATTTCTATGAGCAGTTCTTC. Amino acid sequence: CASSSHFYEQFF. The chain combines TRBV7-6 with TRBJ2-5; D gene uncertain. The closer fit of TRBJ2-1 to the DNA end suggests the J call may be wrong. The CDR3 contains 12 residues. Germline V gene sequence: CDR1 SGHVS, CDR2 FNYEAQ.

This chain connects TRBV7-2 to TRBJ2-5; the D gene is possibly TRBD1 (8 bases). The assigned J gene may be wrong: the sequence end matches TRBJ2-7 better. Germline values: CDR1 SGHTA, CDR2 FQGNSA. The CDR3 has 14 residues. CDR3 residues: CASSNQQGGNEQYF. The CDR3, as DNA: TGTGCCAGCAGCAACCAACAGGGGGGGAACGAGCAGTACTTC.

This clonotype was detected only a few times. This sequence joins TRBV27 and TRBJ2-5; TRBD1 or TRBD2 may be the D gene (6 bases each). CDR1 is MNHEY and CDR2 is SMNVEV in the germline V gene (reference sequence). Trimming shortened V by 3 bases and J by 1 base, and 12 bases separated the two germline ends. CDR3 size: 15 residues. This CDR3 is CASSLGWGAQETQYF. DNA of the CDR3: TGTGCCAGCAGTTTGGGCTGGGGGGCCCAAGAGACCCAGTACTTC.

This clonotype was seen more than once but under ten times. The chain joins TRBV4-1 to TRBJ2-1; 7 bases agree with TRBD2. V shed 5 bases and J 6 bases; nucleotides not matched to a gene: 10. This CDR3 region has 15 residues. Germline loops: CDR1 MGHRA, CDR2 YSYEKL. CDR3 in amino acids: CASSSSPGLINEQFF. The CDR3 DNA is TGCGCCAGCAGCTCATCACCGGGACTAATCAATGAGCAGTTCTTC.

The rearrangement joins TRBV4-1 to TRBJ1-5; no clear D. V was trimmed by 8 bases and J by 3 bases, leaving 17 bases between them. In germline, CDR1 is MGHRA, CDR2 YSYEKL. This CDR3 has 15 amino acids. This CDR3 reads CASRIAGDLNQPQHF. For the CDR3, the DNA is TGCGCCAGCCGGATCGCGGGTGACCTCAATCAGCCCCAGCATTTT.

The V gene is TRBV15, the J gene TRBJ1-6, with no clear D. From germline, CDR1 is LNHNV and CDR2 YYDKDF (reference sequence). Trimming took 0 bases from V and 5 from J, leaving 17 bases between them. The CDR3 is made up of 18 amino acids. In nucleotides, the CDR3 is TGTGCCACCAGCAGAGATATTTTAGGGCAGCTCGATAATTCACCCCTCCACTTT. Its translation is CATSRDILGQLDNSPLHF.